This T cell receptor beta chain was sequenced in a study of T cell changes during pregnancy in multiple sclerosis. Assay used: immunoSEQ multiplex PCR; TCRdb lists only in-frame clones, some missing. This repertoire shows 25,000 to 30,000 clones, approximately 91% found once; its top ten account for about 0.5%. The CDR3 runs to 16 residues. Germline CDR1 LNHDA, CDR2 SQIVND (reference sequence). Losses at the gene ends were 6 bases for V and 0 bases for J; bases not matched to a gene: 6. This sample comprised CD4+ T cells from peripheral blood mononuclear cells, obtained in the first trimester of pregnancy. V gene TRBV19 combines with J gene TRBJ1-3; TRBD1 agrees at 9 bases. The TCR sequence derives from a female donor in good health, enrolled as a control in a pregnancy study. The CDR3 loop is CASSTGTGSSGNTIYF. CDR3 DNA sequence: TGTGCCAGTAGCACAGGGACAGGGAGCTCTGGAAACACCATATATTTT.